The 24 T cell receptor beta chains reported below all come from one sample, sequenced in a study of T cells after yellow fever vaccination. TCRdb reanalysed the 5' RACE reads using MiXCR and keeps one entry per CDR3 protein. The sample records some 600,000 distinct CDR3 sequences, 9% to 15% being singletons. The sample in question was PBMCs, obtained on the day of the yellow fever booster vaccination. These receptors were collected from a man younger than 45 who received the YFV17D yellow fever vaccine.

The CDR3 loop reads CASSYSPTSGMTDTQYF. DNA for the CDR3: TGTGCCAGCAGTTACTCCCCAACTAGCGGGATGACAGATACGCAGTATTTT. The chain recombines TRBV6-5 with TRBJ2-3, with 10 nucleotides matching TRBD2. Unmatched junction bases numbered 6, after V lost 0 bases and J lost 3 bases. Per germline, CDR1 MNHEY and CDR2 SVGAGI. The CDR3 runs 17 residues.

The V and J genes are TRBV6-1 and TRBJ1-5; D remains unclear. The germline gives CDR1 MNHNS, CDR2 SASEGT. CDR3 length equals 14 residues. V was trimmed by 7 bases and J by 5 bases, leaving 15 bases between them. The CDR3 DNA follows: TGTGCCAGCAATCAGGACGTATCCTATCAGCCCCAGCATTTT. Translating it yields CASNQDVSYQPQHF.

A few counts support this clonotype. The chain recombines TRBV12-3 or TRBV12-4 with TRBJ1-5; weak D call: TRBD1 (6 bases). The length of the CDR3 is 15 residues. V gave up 6 bases and J gave up 5 bases, with 17 bases separating them. CDR3 protein: CASRDRTGSDQPQHF. In DNA form, the CDR3 reads TGTGCCAGCAGGGACCGTACAGGGTCCGATCAGCCCCAGCATTTT.

The table lists this clonotype with a few counts. This chain links TRBV21-1 with TRBJ2-1; TRBD2, the table's D call, was not compared with the DNA. TRBV21-1 is a pseudogene. CDR3 length: 11 residues. The CDR3 nucleotides read TGTGCCAGCGCCAGCGGGGAACCAAGGTTCTTC. Translation: CASASGEPRFF.

The sample holds a few counts of this clonotype. The rearrangement uses TRBV7-8 and TRBJ1-5, with 9 bases aligning to TRBD1. Germline CDR1 reads SGHVS; CDR2 reads FQNEAQ. The CDR3 has 18 residues. J gave up 2 bases and V 0 bases, and 8 bases lay outside the gene matches. In DNA form, the CDR3 reads TGTGCCAGCAGCTTAGCCGTCACTCGGGACAGGGGCAATCAGCCCCAGCATTTT. Protein product: CASSLAVTRDRGNQPQHF.

V gene TRBV5-1 combines with J gene TRBJ2-1; D gene unclear. Trimming took 3 bases from V and 1 from J, leaving 14 bases between them. Germline V gene data show CDR1 as SGHRS and CDR2 as YFSETQ. CDR3 length: 16 amino acids. As DNA, the CDR3 is TGCGCCAGCAGCTGGGCCCGGGTGGGGTCCTACAATGAGCAGTTCTTC. Its translation is CASSWARVGSYNEQFF.

The rearrangement links TRBV10-3 to TRBJ1-5; D is ambiguous. CDR3 length: 15 residues. Trimming took 3 bases from V and 0 from J, leaving 9 bases between them. The germline CDR1 and CDR2 sequences are ENHRY and SYGVKD. As DNA, the CDR3 is TGTGCCATCAGTGACCGGCAAATTAGCAATCAGCCCCAGCATTTT. Amino acid sequence: CAISDRQISNQPQHF.

The chain recombines TRBV5-1 with TRBJ2-3; possibly TRBD2 for D (5 bases). V shed 0 bases and J shed 0 bases, with 8 bases lying between them. The CDR3 runs 15 residues. CDR1 is SGHRS and CDR2 is YFSETQ in the germline V gene. Here the CDR3 DNA reads TGCGCCAGCAGCTTGGCTACGGGGAGCACAGATACGCAGTATTTT. It is translated as CASSLATGSTDTQYF.

This clonotype was picked up a small number of times. The chain combines TRBV4-3 with TRBJ1-1, with 9 bases matching TRBD1. Per germline, CDR1 LGHNA and CDR2 YSLEER. Losses at the gene ends were 3 bases for V and 10 bases for J; bases not matched to a gene: 9. This CDR3 contains 14 residues. The CDR3 sequence is CASSHGGQGNGAFF. In DNA form, the CDR3 reads TGCGCCAGCAGCCATGGGGGACAGGGAAATGGAGCTTTCTTT.

This clonotype was seen more than once but under ten times. The rearrangement uses TRBV7-2 and TRBJ2-6; D tentatively fits TRBD1 or TRBD2 (6 bases each). Trimming took 5 bases from V and 3 from J, leaving 14 bases between them. The CDR3 covers 16 residues. CDR1 and CDR2 (germline): SGHTA, FQGNSA. The CDR3 bases are TGTGCCAGCAGCAACGGGGGCCGGGTTGGGGCCAACGTCCTGACTTTC. It is translated as CASSNGGRVGANVLTF.

This chain joins TRBV10-3 and TRBJ2-3, with a possible D match to TRBD1 (6 bases). Germline CDR1 ENHRY, CDR2 SYGVKD. CDR3 size: 15 residues. V was clipped by 3 bases and J by 4 bases, with 14 bases between them. The CDR3 nucleotides are TGTGCCATCAGTGATTTGACAGGAAGCCCAGATACGCAGTATTTT. Protein: CAISDLTGSPDTQYF.

This clonotype was observed a handful of times. The chain combines TRBV10-3 with TRBJ1-1; tentative D call: TRBD1 (5 bases). Germline-derived CDR1 and CDR2 are ENHRY and SYGVKD. V was shortened by 4 bases and J by 1 base, with 7 bases between the two germline ends. This CDR3 is built from 13 residues. Here the CDR3 DNA reads TGTGCCATCAGTGTGGGGCCGAACACTGAAGCTTTCTTT. Residues: CAISVGPNTEAFF.

This clonotype appeared a few times. The chain links TRBV29-1 to TRBJ2-3; possible D gene TRBD1, 6 bases. This CDR3 is built from 13 residues. CDR1 is SQVTM and CDR2 is ANQGSEA in the germline V gene. V lost 6 bases and J lost 6, with 16 bases in between. The CDR3 loop is CSVRLGARDTQYF. The CDR3 region has the DNA TGCAGCGTCCGCCTGGGGGCGCGGGATACGCAGTATTTT.

The chain has TRBV29-1 and TRBJ2-7, with D uncertain. V gave up 6 bases and J gave up 0 bases, with 18 bases separating them. There are 15 residues in the CDR3. Germline V lookup: CDR1 SQVTM, CDR2 ANQGSEA. The DNA for the CDR3 is TGCAGCGTCTGGATTGGAGCCGCCAGCTCCTACGAGCAGTACTTC. This encodes CSVWIGAASSYEQYF.

This clonotype has more than one count but fewer than ten. V is TRBV5-1 and J is TRBJ1-6; no clear D. Per germline, CDR1 SGHRS and CDR2 YFSETQ. This CDR3 spans 13 amino acids. Between the trimmed V and J ends, which lost 8 bases and 9 bases, there was a span of 15 bases. CDR3 in DNA: TGCGCCAGACCCGACGATTTAAGTTCACCCCTCCACTTT. Encoded protein: CARPDDLSSPLHF.

This clonotype appeared a few times. The rearrangement links TRBV7-2 to TRBJ2-7, with 7 bases aligning to TRBD2. Per the germline V gene, CDR1 is SGHTA and CDR2 is FQGNSA. The CDR3 extends over 16 amino acids. Trimming took 0 bases from V and 2 from J; bases not matched to a gene: 7. This CDR3 is CASSLAGASGAYEQYF. The CDR3, as DNA: TGTGCCAGCAGCTTAGCCGGGGCTAGCGGAGCCTACGAGCAGTACTTC.

CDR3 coding DNA: TGTGCCAGTAGTACCGAACGGGCCTCCATCGGAAGTGAGCAGTTCTTC. Translated, it gives CASSTERASIGSEQFF. The chain uses TRBV19 and TRBJ2-1; D remains ambiguous. Germline V CDR1 and CDR2: LNHDA, SQIVND (reference sequence). The CDR3 totals 16 residues. V was trimmed by 4 bases and J by 9 bases, leaving 22 bases between them.

In its sample, this clonotype was seen a few times. The V call is TRBV18, the J call TRBJ2-1, with a weak D call TRBD1 (8 bases). From germline, CDR1 is KGHSH and CDR2 LQKENI. The ends were cut back, 3 bases at V and 4 bases at J, with 13 bases in the middle. The CDR3 consists of 15 residues. CDR3 nucleotide sequence: TGTGCCAGCTCACCGACACAGGGGGGGTACAATGAGCAGTTCTTC. Amino acid sequence: CASSPTQGGYNEQFF.

The V and J genes are TRBV24-1 and TRBJ2-1; D may be TRBD2 (6 bases). V lost 0 bases and J lost 8, with 10 bases in between. Germline lookup yields CDR1 KGHDR and CDR2 SFDVKD. This CDR3 is built from 14 residues. CDR3 in DNA: TGTGCCACCAGTGATTTGTGGACTAACGATGAGCAGTTCTTC. Protein product: CATSDLWTNDEQFF.

The chain has TRBV2 and TRBJ1-1; 9 bases align to TRBD1. The CDR3 extends over 12 amino acids. Germline loops: CDR1 SNHLY, CDR2 FYNNEI. Trimming cost V 11 bases and J 4 bases; bases outside gene matches: 5. For the CDR3, the DNA is TGTGCCGGGGACAGGGATGGCACTGAAGCTTTCTTT. Its protein is CAGDRDGTEAFF.

The chain recombines TRBV20-1 with TRBJ2-7; weak D call: TRBD1 (6 bases). V gave up 5 bases and J gave up 2 bases, with 13 bases separating them. This CDR3 is 13 amino acids long. Germline V lookup: CDR1 DFQATT, CDR2 SNEGSKA (reference sequence). DNA for the CDR3: TGCAGTGCTGGTCGACAGGCCCCCTACGAGCAGTACTTC. Its translation: CSAGRQAPYEQYF.

There are a few counts of this clonotype. The gene calls are TRBV7-9 and TRBJ2-7; the match to TRBD2 covers 9 bases. Germline CDR1 is SEHNR and CDR2 is FQNEAQ (reference sequence). The CDR3 has 16 amino acids. J lost 5 bases, V lost 6 bases, and 14 bases had no gene match. In nucleotides, the CDR3 is TGTGCCAGCAGGCTATACGCTAGCGGGAATTCGCACGAGCAGTACTTC. It encodes CASRLYASGNSHEQYF. The full variable domain, in which reference TRBV7-9 and TRBJ2-7 provide the parts outside the CDR3, is DTGVSQNPRHKITKRGQNVTFRCDPISEHNRLYWYRQTLGQGPEFLTYFQNEAQLEKSRLLSDRFSAERPKGSFSTLEIQRTEQGDSAMYLCASRLYASGNSHEQYFGPGTRLTVT.

The J gene is TRBJ2-3, the V gene TRBV29-1, with 10 bases lining up with TRBD2. Germline V CDR1 and CDR2: SQVTM, ANQGSEA. Losses at the gene ends were 2 bases for V and 4 bases for J; bases not matched to a gene: 3. The CDR3 runs 14 residues. The CDR3 sequence is CSVEPSGRPDTQYF. CDR3 sequence (DNA): TGCAGCGTTGAACCTAGCGGGAGACCAGATACGCAGTATTTT.

This clonotype was observed many times. CDR3 residues: CAIQRLATNEKLFF. Written as DNA, the CDR3 is TGTGCCATACAACGGCTTGCAACTAATGAAAAACTGTTTTTT. V usage is TRBV7-7 and J usage is TRBJ1-4; unclear D gene. Between the trimmed V and J ends, which lost 10 bases and 0 bases, there was a span of 12 bases. The CDR3 contains 14 residues. The germline V gene has CDR1 SSHAT and CDR2 FNYEAQ (reference sequence).